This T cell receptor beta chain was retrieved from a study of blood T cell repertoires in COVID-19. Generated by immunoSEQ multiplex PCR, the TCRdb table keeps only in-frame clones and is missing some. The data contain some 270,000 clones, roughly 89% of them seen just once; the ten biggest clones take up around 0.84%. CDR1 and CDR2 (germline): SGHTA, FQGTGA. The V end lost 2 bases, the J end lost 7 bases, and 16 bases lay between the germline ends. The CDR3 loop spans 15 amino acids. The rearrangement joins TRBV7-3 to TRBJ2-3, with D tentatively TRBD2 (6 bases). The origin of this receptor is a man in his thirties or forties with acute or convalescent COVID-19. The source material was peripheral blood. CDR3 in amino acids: CASSLLADPRNTQYF. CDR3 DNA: TGTGCCAGCAGCTTATTAGCGGATCCTCGCAATACGCAGTATTTT.